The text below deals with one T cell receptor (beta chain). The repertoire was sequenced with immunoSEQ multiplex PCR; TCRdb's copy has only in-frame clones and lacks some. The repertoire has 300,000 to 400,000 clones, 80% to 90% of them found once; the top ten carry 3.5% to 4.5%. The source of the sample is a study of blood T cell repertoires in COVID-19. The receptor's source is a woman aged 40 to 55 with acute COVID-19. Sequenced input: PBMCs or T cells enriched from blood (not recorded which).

In nucleotides, the CDR3 is TGTGCCAGCAGCTTAGCCGCCGGGGAGATCTCACCCCTCCACTTT. This sequence encodes CASSLAAGEISPLHF. The chain employs TRBV7-6 and TRBJ1-6; D remains ambiguous. Per the germline V gene, CDR1 is SGHVS and CDR2 is FNYEAQ. CDR3 size: 15 residues. V gave up 0 bases and J gave up 10 bases, with 13 bases separating them.